Listed below are T cell receptor beta chains from one sample, sequenced in a study of T cell repertoires in cytomegalovirus infection. Each CDR3 protein is one row after TCRdb ran MiXCR on the reads. This sample has some 920,000 distinct CDR3 sequences; 31% occur once, and the top ten carry around an eighth. These receptors' targets are unknown. The source material was cultured CD8+ T cells from PBMCs, sampled from culture after CMV antigen stimulation. These receptors came from a human donor in good health (CMV status not recorded). Some clones in this sample may be carry-over from other donors' samples. CDR3s include the opening cysteine and the closing phenylalanine or tryptophan. The order of the fields is clone size, D gene, J gene, V gene, CDR3 DNA, CDR3 protein. D genes are given only for firm matches. Rows may omit the clone size; those that give it use once, few, many or a size class.

>NA|TRBD1|TRBJ1-3|TRBV16
TGTGCCAGCAGCCACTACAGGGGGACTGGAAACACCATATATTTT
CASSHYRGTGNTIYF
>once|NA|TRBJ1-1|TRBV7-6
TGTGCCAGCAGCCAAAAAAGAGGGGGATCGGCGGCTTTCTTT
CASSQKRGGSAAFF
>NA|NA|TRBJ1-5|TRBV2
TGTGCCAGCAGTGATCCGCCAGGGGTGAATCAGCCCCAGCATTTT
CASSDPPGVNQPQHF
>NA|NA|TRBJ2-1|TRBV14
TGTGCCAGCAGCCAAGCCTCCTGGTTATACCTCTCCTACAATGAGCAGTTCTTC
CASSQASWLYLSYNEQFF
>few|NA|TRBJ1-1|TRBV19
TGTGCCAGTAGTAAAGCAAGGGACACTGAAGCTTTCTTT
CASSKARDTEAFF
>NA|NA|TRBJ2-3|TRBV20-1
TGCAGTGCTACGTGGGGGTTTAACACAGATACGCAGTATTTT
CSATWGFNTDTQYF
>few|TRBD2|TRBJ2-1|TRBV6-2/TRBV6-3
TGTGCCAGCAGCTCGACTAGCGGCTTCTCCTACAATGAGCAGTTCTTC
CASSSTSGFSYNEQFF
>NA|NA|TRBJ1-3|TRBV7-9
TGTGCCAGCAGCTTCTCACCGGGACCCTCTGGAAACACCATATATTTT
CASSFSPGPSGNTIYF
>NA|NA|TRBJ1-2|TRBV12-3/TRBV12-4
TGTGCCAGCAGTTTAGTAGGGGGGGGATCGGACTATGGCTACACCTTC
CASSLVGGGSDYGYTF
>NA|TRBD1|TRBJ2-1|TRBV29-1
TGCAGCGTTGAGCTGGGGACAGGGGTCTACAATGAGCAGTTCTTC
CSVELGTGVYNEQFF
>few|NA|TRBJ1-2|TRBV6-6
TGTGCCAGCAGTCTCCTATGGGGGGACAACTATGGCTACACCTTC
CASSLLWGDNYGYTF
>many|NA|TRBJ2-3|TRBV7-8
TGTGCCAGCAGCTTAGGTGACTTTAGCACAGATACGCAGTATTTT
CASSLGDFSTDTQYF
>NA|NA|TRBJ1-1|TRBV27
TGTGCCACTCAACAAAGATCAGAAACTTTCTTT
CATQQRSETFF
>few|TRBD1|TRBJ2-1|TRBV24-1
TGTGCCACCAGTGACCCCGACAGGGGGCTTGACAATGAGCAGTTCTTC
CATSDPDRGLDNEQFF
>NA|NA|TRBJ1-1|TRBV11-2
TGTGCCAGCAGCTTGGGGAAGGGCAGGGGTACTGAAGCTTTCTTT
CASSLGKGRGTEAFF
>NA|NA|TRBJ2-5|TRBV15
TGTGCCACCAGCAAAGTGGGAAGAAAAGAGACCCAGTACTTC
CATSKVGRKETQYF
>NA|NA|TRBJ2-1|TRBV19
TGTGCCAGTAGTATCTTTGGACACTATGACTCCTACAATGAGCAGTTCTTC
CASSIFGHYDSYNEQFF
>few|NA|TRBJ1-1|TRBV27
TGTGCCAGCACCCGGGGGCCGAACACTGAAGCTTTCTTT
CASTRGPNTEAFF
>many|TRBD1|TRBJ1-6|TRBV20-1
TGCAGTGCTCCCCCACAGGGGAGCATTAATTCACCCCTCCACTTT
CSAPPQGSINSPLHF
>NA|NA|TRBJ2-3|TRBV6-2/TRBV6-3
TGTGCCAGCAGCCTACTACAGGGACTCCTCCCCACAGATACGCAGTATTTT
CASSLLQGLLPTDTQYF
>NA|TRBD1|TRBJ2-1|TRBV6-6
TGTGCCAGCAGTCCGGGACAGTTTTATGAGCAGTTCTTC
CASSPGQFYEQFF
>NA|TRBD1|TRBJ2-1|TRBV27
TGTGCCAGCAGCTGGACAGGGGCGAGCGATGAGCAGTTCTTC
CASSWTGASDEQFF
>NA|TRBD1|TRBJ1-2|TRBV20-1
TGCAGTGCGAATGCGGTGGGACAGGGGGCTTATGGCTACACCTTC
CSANAVGQGAYGYTF
>NA|NA|TRBJ2-2|TRBV6-1
TGTGCCAGCAGTGAAGCGCTCTTCAGGGGACACACCGGGGAGCTGTTTTTT
CASSEALFRGHTGELFF
>NA|NA|TRBJ2-2|TRBV6-5
TGTGCCAGCAGTCCTCGGGCGACCGGGGAGCTGTTTTTT
CASSPRATGELFF
>NA|TRBD2|TRBJ2-1|TRBV7-7
TGTGCTAGCAGCAAGCTAGCGGGGGGAAATAATGAGCAGTTCTTC
CASSKLAGGNNEQFF